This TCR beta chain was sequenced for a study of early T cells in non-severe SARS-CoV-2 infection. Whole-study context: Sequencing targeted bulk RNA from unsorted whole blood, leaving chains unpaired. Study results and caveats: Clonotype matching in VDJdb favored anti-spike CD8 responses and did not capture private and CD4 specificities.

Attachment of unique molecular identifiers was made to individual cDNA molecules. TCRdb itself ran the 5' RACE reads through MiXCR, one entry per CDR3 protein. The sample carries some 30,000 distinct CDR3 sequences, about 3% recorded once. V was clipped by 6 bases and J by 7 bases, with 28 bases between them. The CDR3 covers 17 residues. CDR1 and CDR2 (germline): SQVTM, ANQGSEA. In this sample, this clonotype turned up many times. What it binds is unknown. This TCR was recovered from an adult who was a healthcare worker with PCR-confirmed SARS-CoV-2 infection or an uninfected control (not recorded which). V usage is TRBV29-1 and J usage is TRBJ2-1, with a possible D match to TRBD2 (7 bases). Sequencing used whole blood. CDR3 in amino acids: CSVDERGGRGLWNEQFF. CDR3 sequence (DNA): TGCAGCGTCGATGAAAGGGGGGGACGCGGCTTATGGAATGAGCAGTTCTTC.